The sample holds a few counts of the clone carrying this T cell receptor beta chain. TCRdb reanalysed the RT-PCR reads using MiXCR and keeps one entry per CDR3 protein. Of about 19,000 distinct CDR3 sequences listed, approximately 5% were seen once; the top ten hold roughly 37%. The data were obtained in a study of patients and donors after allogeneic stem cell transplantation. The length of the CDR3 is 16 residues. V shed 1 base and J 3 bases; nucleotides not matched to a gene: 11. The V gene's germline CDR1 is DFQATT and CDR2 SNEGSKA (reference sequence). The TCR comes from a human donor who was either an allogeneic HSCT recipient or a stem cell or donor lymphocyte infusion donor (not recorded which). It is not recorded whose cells these are; they may come from a transplant donor. The rearrangement joins TRBV20-1 to TRBJ2-7; 8 positions match TRBD2. Material: blood, either unsorted or a sorted T cell fraction (not recorded which). CDR3 region: CSARAIRGSGSYEQYF. The CDR3 bases are TGCAGTGCTAGAGCCATTCGGGGGAGCGGGAGCTACGAGCAGTACTTC.